Listed below are T cell receptor beta chains from one sample, sequenced in a study of T cell repertoires in cytomegalovirus infection. MiXCR, applied by TCRdb to the reads, yields one record per CDR3 protein. The sample has some 270,000 distinct CDR3 sequences; 15% to 20% are singletons. The sequenced sample was CD8+ T cells from PBMCs. The receptors derive from a human donor in good health (CMV status not recorded). Some clones in this sample may be carry-over from other donors' samples. CDR3s include the opening cysteine and the closing phenylalanine or tryptophan. Fields, in order: D gene, clone size, V gene, J gene, CDR3 protein, CDR3 DNA. The D gene is left open where the match is weak. Clone size appears in some rows only: once, few, many, or a class for an expanded clone.

.	many	TRBV28	TRBJ1-1	CASSFEGEATEAFF	TGTGCCAGTTCTTTTGAAGGCGAGGCCACTGAAGCTTTCTTT
.	.	TRBV6-2/TRBV6-3	TRBJ2-4	CASSLNGGPKNIQYF	TGTGCCAGCAGTTTGAACGGGGGCCCGAAAAACATTCAGTACTTC
TRBD1	few	TRBV20-1	TRBJ2-7	CSAREGGTGRGPQSSYEQYF	TGCAGTGCTAGAGAGGGGGGAACGGGCAGGGGGCCACAGAGCTCCTACGAGCAGTACTTC
.	many	TRBV7-8	TRBJ2-1	CASSAKPGLGEQFF	TGTGCCAGCAGCGCGAAGCCAGGGCTAGGTGAGCAGTTCTTC
TRBD2	many	TRBV5-4	TRBJ2-5	CASSLGTSGGTQETQYF	TGTGCCAGCAGCTTGGGGACTAGCGGGGGCACCCAAGAGACCCAGTACTTC
TRBD1	few	TRBV19	TRBJ1-5	CASSPTGTGYQPQHF	TGTGCCAGTAGTCCAACCGGGACAGGGTATCAGCCCCAGCATTTT
TRBD1	.	TRBV29-1	TRBJ2-1	CSVEKGAGEQFF	TGCAGCGTTGAAAAGGGGGCTGGGGAGCAGTTCTTC
.	many	TRBV10-3	TRBJ2-7	CAANQGEESLYEQYF	TGTGCCGCCAATCAAGGGGAGGAAAGTCTCTACGAGCAGTACTTC
.	many	TRBV7-8	TRBJ2-1	CASSSTTSGRSSYNEQFF	TGTGCCAGCAGCTCGACAACCTCCGGGAGAAGCTCCTACAATGAGCAGTTCTTC
.	few	TRBV7-8	TRBJ1-1	CASSLEASGAEAFF	TGTGCCAGCAGCTTAGAGGCCTCGGGCGCTGAAGCTTTCTTT
.	.	TRBV20-1	TRBJ2-3	CSADDRTSTDTQYF	TGCAGTGCTGACGACAGGACCTCGACAGATACGCAGTATTTT
.	many	TRBV7-3	TRBJ1-2	CASSLRGGVGYGYTF	TGTGCCAGCAGCTTAAGGGGGGGCGTAGGCTATGGCTACACCTTC
.	.	TRBV2	TRBJ2-5	CASSTGGAETQYF	TGTGCCAGCTCTACGGGGGGCGCGGAGACCCAGTACTTC
TRBD1	many	TRBV28	TRBJ1-5	CASSNRGHQPQHF	TGTGCCAGCAGTAACAGGGGGCATCAGCCCCAGCATTTT
.	many	TRBV12-3/TRBV12-4	TRBJ1-5	CASSLGRRPQHF	TGTGCCAGCAGTTTAGGACGGAGGCCCCAGCATTTT
TRBD1	.	TRBV10-3	TRBJ2-3	CAITPGQGAIDTQYF	TGTGCCATCACCCCGGGACAGGGGGCTATAGATACGCAGTATTTT
.	few	TRBV28	TRBJ1-4	CASSSGNEKLFF	TGTGCCAGCTCTTCCGGAAATGAAAAACTGTTTTTT
TRBD1	.	TRBV5-1	TRBJ1-1	CASSPVRQGIETEAFF	TGCGCCAGCAGCCCCGTTCGACAGGGGATTGAGACTGAAGCTTTCTTT
.	.	TRBV10-3	TRBJ2-5	CAISDGYQETQYF	TGTGCCATCAGTGATGGATACCAAGAGACCCAGTACTTC
.	many	TRBV7-2	TRBJ1-1	CASSLGVSNTEAFF	TGTGCCAGCAGCTTAGGGGTGTCTAACACTGAAGCTTTCTTT
TRBD2	.	TRBV20-1	TRBJ2-2	CSAPRTSGGNTGELFF	TGCAGTGCTCCGCGGACTAGCGGGGGGAACACCGGGGAGCTGTTTTTT
.	.	TRBV2	TRBJ2-2	CASSDTTVTGELFF	TGTGCCAGCAGTGACACTACAGTTACCGGGGAGCTGTTTTTT
TRBD2	few	TRBV15	TRBJ2-3	CATSRRSLGNPLAGESDTQYF	TGTGCCACCAGCAGAAGATCCCTAGGAAACCCACTAGCGGGGGAATCAGATACGCAGTATTTT
.	few	TRBV20-1	TRBJ2-3	CSAGLDVMSSSVPTDTQYF	TGCAGTGCTGGACTCGATGTCATGTCATCGTCGGTGCCCACAGATACGCAGTATTTT
.	.	TRBV2	TRBJ1-1	CASMGGPEAFF	TGTGCCAGCATGGGGGGGCCGGAAGCTTTCTTT
.	many	TRBV20-1	TRBJ2-7	CSARGGEFYEQYF	TGCAGTGCTAGAGGCGGAGAATTCTACGAGCAGTACTTC
TRBD1	.	TRBV29-1	TRBJ1-2	CSVDFGTAANYGYTF	TGCAGCGTTGATTTTGGGACAGCAGCTAACTATGGCTACACCTTC
.	many	TRBV7-2	TRBJ1-5	CASSLAVNQPQHF	TGTGCCAGCAGCTTGGCTGTTAATCAGCCCCAGCATTTT
.	.	TRBV14	TRBJ2-7	CVSSQLYIDEQYF	TGTGTCAGCAGCCAACTTTATATCGACGAGCAGTACTTC
.	.	TRBV6-2/TRBV6-3	TRBJ2-2	CASSYSVPGELFF	TGTGCCAGCAGTTATTCGGTTCCCGGGGAGCTGTTTTTT
TRBD2	.	TRBV7-2	TRBJ2-7	CASNLMRGAGLYEQYF	TGTGCCAGCAATCTTATGCGGGGGGCGGGGTTGTACGAGCAGTACTTC
.	many	TRBV7-6	TRBJ1-1	CASSLAQEGFLTEAFF	TGTGCCAGCAGCTTAGCGCAGGAGGGGTTTCTGACTGAAGCTTTCTTT
.	few	TRBV7-9	TRBJ2-3	CASSSPAGPTDTQYF	TGTGCCAGCAGCTCCCCGGCGGGACCCACAGATACGCAGTATTTT
.	few	TRBV2	TRBJ2-5	CAWIGLVEGETQYF	TGTGCCTGGATTGGGCTGGTAGAGGGGGAGACCCAGTACTTC
.	few	TRBV27	TRBJ2-7	CASSFGLQGDEQYF	TGTGCCAGCAGTTTTGGGTTACAGGGAGACGAGCAGTACTTC
.	.	TRBV3-1	TRBJ2-3	CASTLGGGNTDTQYF	TGTGCCAGCACCCTGGGAGGGGGCAACACAGATACGCAGTATTTT
TRBD1	.	TRBV29-1	TRBJ1-1	CSVIQGSSEAFF	TGCAGCGTTATACAGGGGTCCTCTGAAGCTTTCTTT
TRBD1	many	TRBV7-9	TRBJ1-2	CASSSFDLGQNNYGYTF	TGTGCCAGCAGCTCCTTTGACTTGGGACAGAATAACTATGGCTACACCTTC
.	.	TRBV25-1	TRBJ2-1	CASSERDNSNEQFF	TGTGCCAGCAGTGAACGGGACAACTCCAATGAGCAGTTCTTC
.	few	TRBV18	TRBJ1-4	CASSPETGKNEKLFF	TGTGCCAGCTCACCAGAAACGGGGAAAAATGAAAAACTGTTTTTT
.	many	TRBV7-2	TRBJ2-3	CASSLEGVVLSTDTQYF	TGTGCCAGCAGCTTAGAGGGTGTAGTCCTTAGCACAGATACGCAGTATTTT
.	few	TRBV15	TRBJ1-5	CATSRVRQGHNQPQHF	TGTGCCACCAGCAGAGTACGGCAGGGGCATAATCAGCCCCAGCATTTT
TRBD1	.	TRBV28	TRBJ1-6	CASRAGTGVKSPLHF	TGTGCCAGCAGGGCCGGGACAGGGGTAAAATCACCCCTCCACTTT
TRBD1	many	TRBV7-2	TRBJ2-5	CASSTGVVKTQYF	TGTGCCAGCAGCACAGGGGTTGTGAAGACCCAGTACTTC
TRBD1	few	TRBV7-6	TRBJ1-1	CASSPPLTGKGTEAFF	TGTGCCAGCAGCCCCCCCCTGACAGGGAAGGGAACTGAAGCTTTCTTT